These 30 T cell receptor beta chains came from one sample sequenced in a study of radiotherapy plus CTLA-4 blockade in lung cancer. TCRdb keeps only in-frame clones here, not all; method: immunoSEQ multiplex PCR. Counted here are tens of thousands of clones, 79% occurring once; the ten biggest clones make up roughly a tenth. The material sequenced was peripheral blood, taken from a patient treated with radiotherapy plus ipilimumab. These receptors were collected from a human donor with non-small cell lung cancer who had a complete response to radiotherapy plus ipilimumab.

The chain combines TRBV27 with TRBJ1-1, with D perhaps TRBD1 (5 bases). V shed 7 bases and J shed 4 bases, with 19 bases lying between them. CDR3 length: 15 amino acids. Per germline, CDR1 MNHEY and CDR2 SMNVEV (reference sequence). The CDR3 nucleotides are TGTGCCAGCACCGCGTGGGGGGGGATCAGCACTGAAGCTTTCTTT. Protein: CASTAWGGISTEAFF.

This chain connects TRBV7-6 to TRBJ2-1; D possibly uses TRBD1 or TRBD2 (5 bases each). CDR3 length: 15 amino acids. V was clipped by 5 bases and J by 4 bases, with 15 bases between them. Germline CDR1 reads SGHVS; CDR2 reads FNYEAQ. The CDR3: CASSGDSGPYNEQFF. The CDR3 DNA is TGTGCCAGCAGCGGCGACTCGGGACCTTACAATGAGCAGTTCTTC.

This clone was observed a few times. The V call is TRBV18, the J call TRBJ1-2, with D unresolved. The length of the CDR3 is 13 residues. CDR1 and CDR2 (germline): KGHSH, LQKENI. V lost 3 bases to trimming and J lost 7 bases, with 12 bases between them. Written as DNA, the CDR3 is TGTGCCAGCTCACCCGGGCCCAGCGGTGGCTACACCTTC. Translating it yields CASSPGPSGGYTF.

The chain employs TRBV18 and TRBJ1-2, with D hard to call. The V and J ends lost 2 bases and 0 bases respectively, with 7 bases between them. The CDR3 runs 14 residues. Germline CDR1 is KGHSH and CDR2 is LQKENI. Written as DNA, the CDR3 is TGTGCCAGCTCACCAGCGGTAGCTAACTATGGCTACACCTTC. This encodes CASSPAVANYGYTF.

The V call is TRBV5-1, the J call TRBJ2-3; 7 bases agree with TRBD1. The CDR3 is 16 residues long. The germline gives CDR1 SGHRS, CDR2 YFSETQ. The ends lost 3 bases at V and 0 bases at J; junction bases unmatched: 7. The CDR3 loop is CASSSDGQASTDTQYF. The CDR3 coding sequence is TGCGCCAGCAGCTCGGATGGACAGGCCAGCACAGATACGCAGTATTTT. Based on the CDR3 plus reference TRBV5-1 and TRBJ2-3, the full variable domain is KAGVTQTPRYLIKTRGQQVTLSCSPISGHRSVSWYQQTPGQGLQFLFEYFSETQRNKGNFPGRFSGRQFSNSRSEMNVSTLELGDSALYLCASSSDGQASTDTQYFGPGTRLTVL.

This chain joins TRBV11-3 and TRBJ2-5, with D possibly matching TRBD1 (6 bases). V dropped 3 bases and J dropped 1 base, with 9 bases sitting between them. Germline values: CDR1 SGHNT, CDR2 YENEEA. This CDR3 region has 14 residues. The CDR3 nucleotides are TGTGCCAGCAGCTTGGACAGCCTCCAAGAGACCCAGTACTTC. It codes for CASSLDSLQETQYF.

The genes are TRBV29-1 and TRBJ1-5; 8 bases match TRBD1. Germline CDR1 SQVTM, CDR2 ANQGSEA. CDR3 size: 13 residues. The V segment lost 2 bases and the J segment 7 bases; nucleotides outside the gene matches: 4. CDR3 loop: CSVEPGGGQPQHF. The CDR3 DNA is TGCAGCGTTGAACCAGGGGGCGGCCAGCCCCAGCATTTT.

The rearrangement uses TRBV5-5 and TRBJ2-7, with D perhaps matching TRBD1 (6 bases). V was pared by 2 bases and J by 5 bases, with 14 bases between. Germline CDR1 and CDR2: SGHKS and YYEKEE (reference sequence). This CDR3 has 14 residues. The CDR3: CASSFVGRDNEQYV. The CDR3 nucleotides read TGTGCCAGCAGCTTTGTCGGCAGGGACAACGAGCAGTACGTC.

The rearrangement joins TRBV19 to TRBJ1-2; D possibly corresponds to TRBD1 (6 bases). V was pared by 5 bases and J by 7 bases, with 20 bases between. Germline V gene data show CDR1 as LNHDA and CDR2 as SQIVND (reference sequence). The CDR3 has 15 residues. Here the CDR3 DNA reads TGTGCCAGTAGTCCTCAAGGACAGTCCCGGGGTGGCTACACCTTC. Encoded protein: CASSPQGQSRGGYTF.

The chain uses TRBV13 and TRBJ1-1; D is unresolved. The CDR3 runs to 15 residues. The germline V gene encodes CDR1 PRHDT and CDR2 FYEKMQ (reference sequence). Trimming pared 5 bases from V and 7 bases from J, leaving 20 bases between. The CDR3 DNA reads as TGTGCCAGCAGCCCAAACCCCCTTCGTACGGATGAAGCTTTCTTT. Translating it yields CASSPNPLRTDEAFF.

V usage is TRBV28 and J usage is TRBJ1-5, with TRBD1 as a possible D gene (6 bases). The CDR3 contains 15 residues. The germline V gene encodes CDR1 MDHEN and CDR2 SYDVKM. V lost 6 bases and J lost 4, with 16 bases in between. CDR3 sequence: CASSWPQGRNQPQHF. The CDR3 DNA follows: TGTGCCAGCAGCTGGCCCCAGGGGCGGAATCAGCCCCAGCATTTT.

The table lists this clone with a count of one. The chain uses TRBV6-1 and TRBJ1-2; D not certain. Germline V gene sequence: CDR1 MNHNS, CDR2 SASEGT. The V end was cut by 3 bases, the J end by 13 bases, with 15 bases between. This CDR3 region has 12 residues. The CDR3 DNA reads as TGTGCCAGCAGTGAGGACCGCCTCGGAAGCACCTTC. This encodes CASSEDRLGSTF.

This clone was detected only once. This chain links TRBV7-6 with TRBJ1-1; tentative D call: TRBD1 (5 bases). Germline V gene data show CDR1 as SGHVS and CDR2 as FNYEAQ. V shed 5 bases and J shed 3 bases, with 16 bases lying between them. This CDR3 region has 15 residues. CDR3 coding DNA: TGTGCCAGCAGCCTCACAGGATCTTTAGACACTGAAGCTTTCTTT. This encodes CASSLTGSLDTEAFF.

The rearrangement joins TRBV30 to TRBJ2-1; D is unclear. CDR3 length: 13 residues. Trimming shortened V by 0 bases and J by 9 bases, and 12 bases separated the two germline ends. Germline-derived CDR1 and CDR2 are GTSNPN and SVGIG (reference sequence). CDR3: CAWSVGIGSEQFF. CDR3 nucleotide sequence: TGTGCCTGGAGTGTAGGGATCGGCAGTGAGCAGTTCTTC.

The rearrangement joins TRBV7-9 to TRBJ2-7; 10 bases align to TRBD2. J gave up 4 bases and V 1 base, and 10 bases lay outside the gene matches. The CDR3 runs 17 residues. Per germline, CDR1 SEHNR and CDR2 FQNEAQ (reference sequence). The CDR3 here is CASSLGTSGRLGYEQYV. The CDR3 DNA reads TGTGCCAGCAGCTTAGGGACTAGCGGTCGGTTAGGGTACGAGCAGTACGTC.

The V call is TRBV10-3, the J call TRBJ1-2; TRBD1 is a possible D gene (5 bases). The CDR3 runs to 13 residues. Deletions cut 9 bases from V and 5 bases from J, with 16 bases between. The germline V gene encodes CDR1 ENHRY and CDR2 SYGVKD. The CDR3 loop is CAIKGMGWYGYTF. CDR3 nucleotide sequence: TGTGCCATAAAGGGGATGGGTTGGTATGGCTACACCTTC.

This chain uses TRBV27 with TRBJ2-4; D is possibly TRBD1 (5 bases). The CDR3 extends over 16 amino acids. Germline V gives CDR1 MNHEY, CDR2 SMNVEV (reference sequence). Trimming removed 4 bases at V and 1 base at J, with 14 bases between. CDR3 loop: CASSSQGVRAKNIQYF. The CDR3 bases are TGTGCCAGCAGTTCCCAGGGTGTTCGGGCCAAAAACATTCAGTACTTC.

This rearrangement joins TRBV28 to TRBJ1-2; 8 bases line up with TRBD1. Trimming cost V 8 bases and J 4 bases; bases outside gene matches: 15. Germline V gives CDR1 MDHEN, CDR2 SYDVKM. This CDR3 is 16 amino acids long. CDR3 DNA: TGTGCCAGCCGAACTATTACGGCGGACAGGGTCTATGGCTACACCTTC. Its translation: CASRTITADRVYGYTF.

This clone appeared a few times. V gene TRBV9 combines with J gene TRBJ2-5; perhaps D is TRBD1 or TRBD2 (5 bases each). This CDR3 is 14 amino acids long. The V gene's germline CDR1 is SGDLS and CDR2 YYNGEE. Trimming removed 4 bases from V and 2 bases from J, with 12 bases in between. This CDR3 reads CASSLGTGQETQYF. The DNA for the CDR3 is TGTGCCAGCAGCCTAGGGACGGGACAAGAGACCCAGTACTTC.

CDR3 loop: CASSPYSGGASNEQFF. CDR3 sequence (DNA): TGTGCCAGCTCACCCTATAGCGGGGGGGCTTCCAATGAGCAGTTCTTC. This chain joins TRBV18 and TRBJ2-1; 11 bases fit TRBD2. The length of the CDR3 is 16 residues. The trim removed 3 bases at V and 6 bases at J, leaving 7 bases unmatched. Germline CDR1 reads KGHSH; CDR2 reads LQKENI.

The chain is built from TRBV4-3 and TRBJ1-1; 7 bases agree with TRBD1. After removal of 3 bases from V and 5 bases from J, the junction contained 9 bases not matched to a gene. The CDR3 is 15 residues long. CDR1 is LGHNA, CDR2 YSLEER, per germline. The chain's CDR3 is CASSHQNRGATEAFF. The DNA of the CDR3 is TGCGCCAGCAGCCACCAAAACAGGGGTGCAACTGAAGCTTTCTTT.

This clone was picked up a small number of times. This rearrangement joins TRBV18 to TRBJ1-5, with D perhaps matching TRBD1 (6 bases). V lost 6 bases to trimming and J lost 2 bases, with 14 bases between them. This CDR3 spans 15 amino acids. Germline CDR1 and CDR2: KGHSH and LQKENI. Here the CDR3 reads CASSPTGLRNQPQHF. The CDR3 DNA is TGTGCCAGCTCCCCAACAGGGCTACGCAATCAGCCCCAGCATTTT.

The J gene is TRBJ1-1, the V gene TRBV7-9; no firm D call. CDR1 is SEHNR and CDR2 is FQNEAQ in the germline V gene (reference sequence). Between the trimmed V and J ends, which lost 5 bases and 2 bases, there was a span of 15 bases. The CDR3 is made up of 15 amino acids. The CDR3 spells CASSVHRGSNTEAFF. The CDR3 DNA is TGTGCCAGCAGCGTCCACAGAGGAAGTAACACTGAAGCTTTCTTT.

V and J are TRBV11-3 and TRBJ2-1; 13 bases agree with TRBD2. Looked up from germline, CDR1 is SGHNT and CDR2 is YENEEA. The junction had 5 bases not matched to a gene; V was cut back by 5 bases and J by 4 bases. The CDR3 contains 16 residues. CDR3 in amino acids: CASSIRTSGRYNEQFF. DNA of the CDR3: TGTGCCAGCAGCATAAGGACTAGCGGGAGATACAATGAGCAGTTCTTC.

CDR3 nucleotide sequence: TGTGCCAGCAGCCCGCGCGCAGCGGGAGTACAGGAGACCCAGTACTTC. Its protein is CASSPRAAGVQETQYF. The chain couples TRBV11-3 to TRBJ2-5; TRBD2 aligns across 8 bases. The junction had 13 bases not matched to a gene; V was cut back by 5 bases and J by 5 bases. Germline V CDR1 and CDR2: SGHNT, YENEEA. CDR3 size: 16 residues.

The rearrangement joins TRBV14 to TRBJ2-1; no reliable D call. Trimming took 0 bases from V and 11 from J, leaving 20 bases between them. Germline loops: CDR1 SGHDN, CDR2 FVKESK. The CDR3 has 16 amino acids. CDR3 residues: CASSQDLGVSSRQQFF. CDR3 sequence (DNA): TGTGCCAGCAGCCAAGATCTTGGGGTGAGCAGCCGCCAGCAGTTCTTC. Full variable domain (missing parts from reference TRBV14 and TRBJ2-1): EAGVTQFPSHSVIEKGQTVTLRCDPISGHDNLYWYRRVMGKEIKFLLHFVKESKQDESGMPNNRFLAERTGGTYSTLKVQPAELEDSGVYFCASSQDLGVSSRQQFFGPGTRLTVL.

The chain carries TRBV19 and TRBJ2-3; 10 nucleotides match TRBD1. Germline loops: CDR1 LNHDA, CDR2 SQIVND (reference sequence). The length of the CDR3 is 14 residues. The V gene end was trimmed by 10 bases and the J gene end by 4 bases; junction bases not matched to a gene: 8. The CDR3 sequence is CATLETGGSDTQYF. DNA of the CDR3: TGTGCCACCCTGGAGACAGGGGGCTCAGATACGCAGTATTTT.

The chain recombines TRBV6-6 with TRBJ1-1, with a possible D match to TRBD1 (5 bases). The CDR3 is 14 amino acids. Germline CDR1 is MNHNY and CDR2 is SVGAGI (reference sequence). Trimming took off 10 bases at V and 4 bases at J, with 19 bases between the two ends. Here the CDR3 reads CATNPGTRSTEAFF. As DNA, the CDR3 is TGTGCCACCAACCCCGGGACTCGAAGCACTGAAGCTTTCTTT.

The J gene is TRBJ2-2, the V gene TRBV7-9; 7 bases are shared with TRBD2. Germline CDR1 is SEHNR and CDR2 is FQNEAQ (reference sequence). J lost 5 bases, V lost 5 bases, and 11 bases had no gene match. The CDR3 covers 16 residues. The CDR3 bases are TGTGCCAGCAGCCCGCAGAGGGGTAGCGGGACCGGGGAGCTGTTTTTT. Its protein is CASSPQRGSGTGELFF.

V and J are TRBV6-1 and TRBJ2-3, with 7 bases identical to TRBD2. The CDR3 has 16 residues. The germline gives CDR1 MNHNS, CDR2 SASEGT. J gave up 7 bases and V 2 bases, and 12 bases lay outside the gene matches. This CDR3 reads CASSEREGSSGHTQYF. In DNA form, the CDR3 reads TGTGCCAGCAGTGAAAGGGAGGGTTCCTCGGGTCATACGCAGTATTTT.